Below are 27 T cell receptor beta chains sequenced from a single sample in a study of T cell repertoires in cytomegalovirus infection. TCRdb independently ran MiXCR on the reads; one entry per CDR3 protein. The profile shows roughly 990,000 distinct CDR3 sequences, about a third of them singletons. What these receptors recognize is not known. The input for sequencing was cultured CD8+ T cells from PBMCs, taken from culture after CMV antigen stimulation. The source of these receptors is a human donor in good health (CMV status not recorded). Some clones in this sample may be carry-over from other donors' samples.

The chain joins TRBV5-6 to TRBJ1-5; 9 bases are shared with TRBD1. Per the germline V gene, CDR1 is SGHDT and CDR2 is YYEEEE. The CDR3 is 14 residues long. V was clipped by 5 bases and J by 8 bases; unmatched bases: 8. The CDR3 DNA reads TGTGCCAGCAGGATCTACAGGGGGCTAGAGCCCCAGCATTTT. This codes for CASRIYRGLEPQHF.

The gene calls are TRBV5-6 and TRBJ2-3, with TRBD2 matching over 8 bases. CDR1 is SGHDT and CDR2 is YYEEEE in the germline V gene. The CDR3 loop spans 16 amino acids. V lost 1 base to trimming and J lost 2 bases; unmatched junction nucleotides: 6. The CDR3 DNA follows: TGTGCCAGCAGCTTGCTCAGCGGGGGAGACACAGATACGCAGTATTTT. Protein sequence: CASSLLSGGDTDTQYF.

This chain joins TRBV7-6 and TRBJ2-7; 12 bases align to TRBD2. J was trimmed by 5 bases and V by 3 bases; bases with no gene match: 8. CDR1 and CDR2 (germline): SGHVS, FNYEAQ. The CDR3 is made up of 16 amino acids. The CDR3 loop reads CASSFRLAGVDDEQYF. The CDR3 DNA reads as TGTGCCAGCAGCTTCAGACTAGCGGGGGTCGACGACGAGCAGTACTTC.

This clonotype was seen only a few times. The CDR3 spells CASSRTVANTGELFF. DNA for the CDR3: TGTGCCAGCAGTCGGACAGTCGCGAACACCGGGGAGCTGTTTTTT. The V and J genes are TRBV27 and TRBJ2-2, with a weak D call TRBD1 (6 bases). From germline, CDR1 is MNHEY and CDR2 SMNVEV (reference sequence). The CDR3 spans 15 residues. Between the trimmed V and J ends, which lost 5 bases and 0 bases, there was a span of 10 bases.

The rearrangement joins TRBV4-1 to TRBJ1-2; possibly TRBD1 for D (6 bases). This CDR3 comprises 15 residues. Germline values: CDR1 MGHRA, CDR2 YSYEKL. With 5 bases removed from V and 4 bases from J, the gap between germline ends came to 17 bases. CDR3 residues: CASSSLRGGPYGYTF. DNA of the CDR3: TGCGCCAGCAGCTCCCTTAGGGGGGGCCCCTATGGCTACACCTTC.

The V and J genes are TRBV12-3 or TRBV12-4 and TRBJ1-4, with TRBD1 matching 8 bases. V gave up 5 bases and J gave up 8 bases; unmatched junction bases: 10. This CDR3 is 15 amino acids long. CDR3 in amino acids: CASSTTGEGEEKLFF. The CDR3 DNA follows: TGTGCCAGCAGTACGACAGGGGAGGGGGAAGAAAAACTGTTTTTT.

This clonotype was seen more than once but under ten times. This chain uses TRBV27 with TRBJ2-3; 8 bases agree with TRBD2. Trimming took 8 bases from V and 2 from J; bases not matched to a gene: 9. Germline V gene sequence: CDR1 MNHEY, CDR2 SMNVEV (reference sequence). This CDR3 has 15 residues. CDR3 coding DNA: TGTGCCAGCGCCTTGAGCGGGGGTTTCACAGATACGCAGTATTTT. This sequence encodes CASALSGGFTDTQYF.

CDR3 residues: CASSVGASPKTQYF. The DNA of the CDR3 is TGTGCCAGCAGCGTAGGGGCTAGCCCGAAAACCCAGTACTTC. V usage is TRBV9 and J usage is TRBJ2-5, with a tentative D call TRBD2 (5 bases). The CDR3 consists of 14 residues. V dropped 0 bases and J dropped 8 bases, with 14 bases sitting between them. Germline V lookup: CDR1 SGDLS, CDR2 YYNGEE.

In its sample, this clonotype was seen a few times. J is TRBJ1-6 and V is TRBV3-1, with D tentatively TRBD1 (6 bases). This CDR3 region has 15 residues. Germline V CDR1 and CDR2: LGHDT, YNNKEL (reference sequence). V lost 1 base to trimming and J lost 2 bases, with 6 bases between them. The CDR3 nucleotides read TGTGCCAGCAGCCAAGGGGGGCCCTATAATTCACCCCTCCACTTT. This translates into CASSQGGPYNSPLHF. Filled out from reference TRBV3-1 and TRBJ1-6, the complete variable domain reads DTAVSQTPKYLVTQMGNDKSIKCEQNLGHDTMYWYKQDSKKFLKIMFSYNNKELIINETVPNRFSPKSPDKAHLNLHINSLELGDSAVYFCASSQGGPYNSPLHFGNGTRLTVT.

The sample holds many counts of this clonotype. The chain joins TRBV12-3 or TRBV12-4 to TRBJ1-2; 9 bases are a match to TRBD1. The J segment lost 3 bases and the V segment lost 3 bases, leaving 5 bases of the junction unmatched. CDR3 length: 15 amino acids. The CDR3 sequence is CASSFRTGEDYGYTF. The DNA for the CDR3 is TGTGCCAGCAGTTTCCGGACAGGGGAAGACTATGGCTACACCTTC.

This clonotype was recorded a few times. The genes are TRBV19 and TRBJ2-2; TRBD1 agrees at 7 bases. The V segment lost 5 bases and the J segment 1 base; nucleotides outside the gene matches: 7. The CDR3 runs 16 residues. Germline CDR1 is LNHDA and CDR2 is SQIVND (reference sequence). CDR3 in amino acids: CASSSWTGGNTGELFF. The CDR3 coding sequence is TGTGCCAGTAGTTCCTGGACAGGAGGGAACACCGGGGAGCTGTTTTTT.

This clonotype was found a few times. The chain uses TRBV10-3 and TRBJ2-7, with 8 nucleotides matching TRBD2. CDR1 ENHRY and CDR2 SYGVKD come from the germline V gene. The J segment lost 3 bases and the V segment lost 0 bases, leaving 16 bases of the junction unmatched. The CDR3 spans 19 residues. The CDR3 here is CAISESGTRRTRGVYEQYV. In DNA, the CDR3 is TGTGCCATCAGTGAGTCCGGGACTAGAAGAACCCGGGGCGTCTACGAGCAGTACGTC.

This clonotype was detected once. The chain couples TRBV20-1 to TRBJ2-7; maybe TRBD1 (6 bases). This CDR3 contains 19 residues. Germline V gives CDR1 DFQATT, CDR2 SNEGSKA (reference sequence). V gave up 4 bases and J gave up 3 bases, with 31 bases separating them. The CDR3 region is CSATSEGDGGFVAFYEQYF. The CDR3 DNA sequence: TGCAGTGCTACATCCGAGGGGGACGGAGGCTTTGTGGCCTTCTACGAGCAGTACTTC.

Worth noting for this clonotype: At one end the junction does not follow the germline gene, possibly because of a read error. V gene TRBV14 combines with J gene TRBJ2-2; the D is unclear. The germline CDR1 and CDR2 sequences are SGHDN and FVKESK. CDR3 length equals 13 residues. The CDR3 sequence: CVSSQEGKRELFF. The CDR3 DNA reads TGTGTCAGCAGCCAAGAAGGGAAAAGGGAGCTGTTTTTT.

V is TRBV7-6 and J is TRBJ2-1; 9 nucleotides line up with TRBD1. The CDR3 extends over 14 amino acids. The ends lost 4 bases at V and 7 bases at J; junction bases unmatched: 5. Germline CDR1 reads SGHVS; CDR2 reads FNYEAQ. The CDR3 loop reads CASSSTGGRNEQFF. CDR3 sequence (DNA): TGTGCCAGCAGCTCGACAGGGGGTCGGAATGAGCAGTTCTTC.

Note on this clonotype: A much bigger clone sits one base away, suggesting this may be a read error. CDR3 residues: CASSPTGTGGAYSPHHF. The DNA for the CDR3 is TGTGCCAGCAGCCCAACCGGGACAGGGGGCGCTTATTCACCCCACCACTTT. This chain joins TRBV7-6 and TRBJ1-6, with TRBD1 matching 12 bases. The CDR3 totals 17 residues. CDR1 is SGHVS, CDR2 FNYEAQ, per germline. Variable domain in full (rest from reference TRBV7-6 and TRBJ1-6): GAGVSQSPRYKVTKRGQDVALRCDPISGHVSLYWYRQALGQGPEFLTYFNYEAQQDKSGLPNDRFSAERPEGSISTLTIQRTEQRDSAMYRCASSPTGTGGAYSPHHFGNGTRLTVT.

This clonotype has a count of ten or more. The gene calls are TRBV7-6 and TRBJ2-1, with D perhaps assigned TRBD1 or TRBD2 (5 bases each). CDR1 is SGHVS, CDR2 FNYEAQ, per germline. The V gene lost 1 base and the J gene lost 6 bases, with 7 bases spanning the gap. The CDR3 has 13 residues. The CDR3 coding sequence is TGTGCCAGCAGCTTAGGGGGACCCAATGAGCAGTTCTTC. Its protein product is CASSLGGPNEQFF.

V usage is TRBV27 and J usage is TRBJ2-7, with D perhaps given as TRBD1 or TRBD2 (5 bases each). This CDR3 is 13 amino acids long. The ends were cut back, 2 bases at V and 2 bases at J, with 7 bases in the middle. The germline CDR1 and CDR2 sequences are MNHEY and SMNVEV (reference sequence). For the CDR3, the DNA is TGTGCCAGCAGTTTAAGGGGAGCCTACGAGCAGTACTTC. Its protein product is CASSLRGAYEQYF.

This clonotype was seen ten or more times. The chain combines TRBV7-9 with TRBJ1-4, with 7 bases lining up with TRBD1. Germline-derived CDR1 and CDR2 are SEHNR and FQNEAQ (reference sequence). The CDR3 is 15 residues long. J lost 7 bases, V lost 4 bases, and 9 bases had no gene match. The CDR3 DNA reads TGTGCCAGCAGCTGGGACAGCCTCCAACTTGAAAAACTGTTTTTT. Translation gives CASSWDSLQLEKLFF. Supplemented by reference TRBV7-9 and TRBJ1-4, the full variable domain reads DTGVSQNPRHKITKRGQNVTFRCDPISEHNRLYWYRQTLGQGPEFLTYFQNEAQLEKSRLLSDRFSAERPKGSFSTLEIQRTEQGDSAMYLCASSWDSLQLEKLFFGSGTQLSVL.

This clonotype has a handful of counts. The V call is TRBV7-9, the J call TRBJ2-3, with a possible D match to TRBD2 (5 bases). CDR1 and CDR2 from the germline V gene are SEHNR and FQNEAQ (reference sequence). The CDR3 consists of 14 residues. V shed 6 bases and J shed 4 bases, with 14 bases lying between them. The CDR3 DNA is TGTGCCAGCAGAAATGAGGGCCACTCAGATACGCAGTATTTT. Translated: CASRNEGHSDTQYF.

Only a few counts were recorded for this clonotype. V usage is TRBV18 and J usage is TRBJ1-4; 9 bases map to TRBD1. The V gene's germline CDR1 is KGHSH and CDR2 LQKENI. V lost 3 bases to trimming and J lost 2 bases; unmatched junction nucleotides: 4. The CDR3 is 16 amino acids. The CDR3 region is CASSPLGTGTNEKLFF. The CDR3, as DNA: TGTGCCAGCTCACCTCTCGGGACAGGGACTAATGAAAAACTGTTTTTT. Drawing the rest from reference TRBV18 and TRBJ1-4, the complete variable domain is NAGVMQNPRHLVRRRGQEARLRCSPMKGHSHVYWYRQLPEEGLKFMVYLQKENIIDESGMPKERFSAEFPKEGPSILRIQQVVRGDSAAYFCASSPLGTGTNEKLFFGSGTQLSVL.

The rearrangement uses TRBV24-1 and TRBJ2-1; D is perhaps TRBD1 (6 bases). Germline assignment: CDR1 KGHDR and CDR2 SFDVKD. The CDR3 contains 13 residues. V lost 6 bases, J lost 4 bases, and 9 bases lay in between. CDR3 sequence (DNA): TGTGCCACCAGTAAAGACAGGTACAATGAGCAGTTCTTC. It codes for CATSKDRYNEQFF.

This clonotype was seen repeatedly, ten times or more. For the CDR3, the DNA is TGTGCCAGCAGCTTTATCCTGGACAATGAGCAGTTCTTC. It translates to CASSFILDNEQFF. The chain couples TRBV7-2 to TRBJ2-1; D unclear. The CDR3 is made up of 13 amino acids. Germline lookup yields CDR1 SGHTA and CDR2 FQGNSA. V dropped 3 bases and J dropped 5 bases, with 8 bases sitting between them.

This clonotype came up a few times. This chain uses TRBV10-3 with TRBJ2-2, with D possibly being TRBD1 (6 bases). Germline loops: CDR1 ENHRY, CDR2 SYGVKD. Trimming cost V 7 bases and J 1 base, with 13 bases left between them. This CDR3 comprises 15 residues. The CDR3 DNA follows: TGTGCCATCATCTCGTGGGGGCGGAACACCGGGGAGCTGTTTTTT. It encodes CAIISWGRNTGELFF.

With regard to this clonotype: One junction end disagrees with the germline gene, perhaps due to a read error. The chain recombines TRBV15 with TRBJ2-3; TRBD2 matches at 9 bases. The germline V gene has CDR1 LNHNV and CDR2 YYDKDF (reference sequence). CDR3 length equals 15 residues. CDR3: CVTSSLAGGPHTQYF. CDR3 DNA sequence: TGTGTCACCAGCAGTCTCGCGGGGGGGCCACATACGCAGTATTTT.

The V and J genes are TRBV12-3 or TRBV12-4 and TRBJ2-2; TRBD2 matches 7 bases. The CDR3 length is 15 residues. Trimming at V came to 7 bases and at J to 4 bases, leaving 9 bases not matched to a gene. CDR3 nucleotides: TGTGCCAGCATCTCTTCCGGGGGGATCACCGGGGAGCTGTTTTTT. Its translation is CASISSGGITGELFF.

This chain joins TRBV7-6 and TRBJ2-5; 7 positions agree with TRBD2. Germline V gene sequence: CDR1 SGHVS, CDR2 FNYEAQ. Trimming took 5 bases from V and 1 from J; bases not matched to a gene: 7. The CDR3 spans 15 residues. CDR3 protein: CASSGQRGLQETQYF. The CDR3 coding sequence is TGTGCCAGCAGCGGCCAGCGGGGCCTCCAAGAGACCCAGTACTTC.